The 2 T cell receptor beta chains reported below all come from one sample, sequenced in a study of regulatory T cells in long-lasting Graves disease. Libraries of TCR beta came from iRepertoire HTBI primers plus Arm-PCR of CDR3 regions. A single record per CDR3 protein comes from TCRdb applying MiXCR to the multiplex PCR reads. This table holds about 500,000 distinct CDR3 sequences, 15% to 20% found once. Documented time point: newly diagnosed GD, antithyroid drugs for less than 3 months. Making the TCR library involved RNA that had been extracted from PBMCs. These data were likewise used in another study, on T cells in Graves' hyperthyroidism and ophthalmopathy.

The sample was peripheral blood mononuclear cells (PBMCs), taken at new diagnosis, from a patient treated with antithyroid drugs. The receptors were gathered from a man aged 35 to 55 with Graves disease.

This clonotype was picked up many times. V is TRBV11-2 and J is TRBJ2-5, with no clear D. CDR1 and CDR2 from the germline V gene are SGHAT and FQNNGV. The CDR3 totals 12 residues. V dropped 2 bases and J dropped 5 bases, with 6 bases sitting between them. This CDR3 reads CASSLMSETQYF. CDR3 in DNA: TGTGCCAGCAGCTTAATGAGTGAGACCCAGTACTTC.

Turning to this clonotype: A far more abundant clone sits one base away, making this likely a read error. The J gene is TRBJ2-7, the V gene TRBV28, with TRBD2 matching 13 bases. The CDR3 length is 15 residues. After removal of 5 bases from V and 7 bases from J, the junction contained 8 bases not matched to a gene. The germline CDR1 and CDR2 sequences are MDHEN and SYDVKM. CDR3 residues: CASSAGLAGFNEQYF. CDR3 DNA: TGTGCCAGCAGTGCGGGACTAGCGGGATTCAATGAGCAGTACTTC.